The T cell receptor beta chain under discussion was sequenced for a study of shared clonotypes between healthy human individuals. Germline CDR1 reads SQVTM; CDR2 reads ANQGSEA. This CDR3 spans 15 amino acids. V was cut by 6 bases and J by 1 base, with 18 bases left in between. This was a deep-level run. The data were produced by immunoSEQ multiplex PCR, yet TCRdb's version contains in-frame clones alone and is incomplete. The sample consists of hundreds of thousands of clones, about 91% of them appearing once. Findings and caveats of the study: In contrast to clonotypes shared by all four donors, non-shared clonotypes had lower generation probabilities.

Naive CD8 cells comprised CD45RO-negative, CCR7-positively selected cells, excluding terminally differentiated effector memory CD45RA+ cells. This clone was seen a single time. What it binds is unknown. The rearrangement links TRBV29-1 to TRBJ2-5; the D gene is possibly TRBD2 (6 bases). The sequence was obtained from a man aged 30-40 years in good health. Source material: naive CD8+ T cells sorted from blood. The CDR3 region is CSVLRRGEAQETQYF. CDR3 DNA: TGCAGCGTCCTCCGGAGGGGAGAAGCCCAAGAGACCCAGTACTTC. The whole variable domain, remainder taken from reference TRBV29-1 and TRBJ2-5, is SAVISQKPSRDICQRGTSLTIQCQVDSQVTMMFWYRQQPGQSLTLIATANQGSEATYESGFVIDKFPISRPNLTFSTLTVSNMSPEDSSIYLCSVLRRGEAQETQYFGPGTRLLVL.